Shown below are 5 T cell receptor beta chains from a single sample sequenced in a study of identical twins. TCRdb recomputed calls from the 5' RACE reads with MiXCR, one row per CDR3 protein. The sample includes about 920,000 distinct CDR3 sequences, more than 9% of them seen just once. These data also formed part of another study, on yellow fever vaccine responses in identical twins.

What was sequenced was PBMCs. The source is a woman aged 18-30 years in good health.

In its sample, this clonotype was seen a few times. The chain links TRBV20-1 to TRBJ1-4; D remains unclear. V was clipped by 5 bases and J by 12 bases, with 10 bases between them. CDR1 and CDR2 (germline): DFQATT, SNEGSKA (reference sequence). This CDR3 is 10 amino acids long. The CDR3 protein is CSAFYEELFF. The CDR3 region has the DNA TGCAGTGCTTTTTATGAGGAACTGTTTTTT.

The V and J genes are TRBV4-1 and TRBJ2-7, with TRBD1 identical over 8 bases. Germline V gene lookup returns CDR1 MGHRA and CDR2 YSYEKL. The CDR3 sequence is 15 residues long. The ends lost 3 bases at V and 6 bases at J; junction bases unmatched: 10. CDR3 bases: TGCGCCAGCAGCCACCCGGGACAGGCCACAGGCGAGCAGTACTTC. This encodes CASSHPGQATGEQYF.

In this sample, this clonotype turned up many times. The chain carries TRBV29-1 and TRBJ2-1; D is undetermined. Germline loops: CDR1 SQVTM, CDR2 ANQGSEA. The length of the CDR3 is 13 residues. V gave up 4 bases and J gave up 0 bases, with 7 bases separating them. CDR3 in DNA: TGCAGCGTTGTAACGGGCTCCTACAATGAGCAGTTCTTC. Encoded protein: CSVVTGSYNEQFF.

This clonotype was counted a few times. The chain couples TRBV9 to TRBJ2-7, with 11 bases fitting TRBD2. The CDR3 is made up of 14 amino acids. V trimming: 4 bases; J trimming: 7 bases; junction bases outside the gene matches: 7. Per the germline V gene, CDR1 is SGDLS and CDR2 is YYNGEE. For the CDR3, the DNA is TGTGCCAGCAGCCCCCGACTAGCGGGAATTGAGCAGTACTTC. Amino acid sequence: CASSPRLAGIEQYF.

CDR3 protein: CASSSYDGFFVNTEAFF. The CDR3, as DNA: TGTGCCAGCAGCTCCTACGACGGGTTCTTCGTGAACACTGAAGCTTTCTTT. The rearrangement joins TRBV7-6 to TRBJ1-1; no definite D call. Germline CDR1 and CDR2: SGHVS and FNYEAQ. The CDR3 extends over 17 amino acids. The V end was cut by 4 bases, the J end by 0 bases, with 18 bases between.